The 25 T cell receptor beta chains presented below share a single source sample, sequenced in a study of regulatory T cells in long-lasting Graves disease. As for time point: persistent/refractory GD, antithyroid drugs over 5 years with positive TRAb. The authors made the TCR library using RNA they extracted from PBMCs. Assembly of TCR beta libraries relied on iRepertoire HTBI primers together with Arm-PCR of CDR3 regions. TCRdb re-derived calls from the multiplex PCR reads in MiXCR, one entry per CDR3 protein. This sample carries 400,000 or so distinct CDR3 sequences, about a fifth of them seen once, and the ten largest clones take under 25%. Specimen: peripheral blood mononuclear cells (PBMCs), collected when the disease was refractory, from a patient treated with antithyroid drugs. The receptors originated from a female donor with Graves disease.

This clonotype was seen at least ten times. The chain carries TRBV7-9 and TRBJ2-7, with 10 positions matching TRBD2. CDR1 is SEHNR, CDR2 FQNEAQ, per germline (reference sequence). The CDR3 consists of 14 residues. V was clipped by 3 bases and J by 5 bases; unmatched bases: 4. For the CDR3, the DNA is TGTGCCAGCAGCTTTAGCGGGAGGCCCCACGAGCAGTACTTC. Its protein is CASSFSGRPHEQYF. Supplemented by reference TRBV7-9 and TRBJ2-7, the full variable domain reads DTGVSQNPRHKITKRGQNVTFRCDPISEHNRLYWYRQTLGQGPEFLTYFQNEAQLEKSRLLSDRFSAERPKGSFSTLEIQRTEQGDSAMYLCASSFSGRPHEQYFGPGTRLTVT.

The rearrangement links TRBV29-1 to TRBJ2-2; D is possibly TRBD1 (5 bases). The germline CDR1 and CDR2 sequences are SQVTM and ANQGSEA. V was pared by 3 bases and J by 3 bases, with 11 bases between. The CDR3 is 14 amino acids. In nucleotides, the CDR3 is TGCAGCGTTGATTGGGGCAGCTACACCGGGGAGCTGTTTTTT. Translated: CSVDWGSYTGELFF.

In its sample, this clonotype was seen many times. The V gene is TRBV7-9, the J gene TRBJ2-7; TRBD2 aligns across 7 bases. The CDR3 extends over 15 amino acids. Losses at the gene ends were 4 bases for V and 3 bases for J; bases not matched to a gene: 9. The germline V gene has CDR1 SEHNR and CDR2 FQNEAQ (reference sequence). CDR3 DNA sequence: TGTGCCAGCAGCTCGGAAGCGGGACCGAACTACGAGCAGTACTTC. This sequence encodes CASSSEAGPNYEQYF.

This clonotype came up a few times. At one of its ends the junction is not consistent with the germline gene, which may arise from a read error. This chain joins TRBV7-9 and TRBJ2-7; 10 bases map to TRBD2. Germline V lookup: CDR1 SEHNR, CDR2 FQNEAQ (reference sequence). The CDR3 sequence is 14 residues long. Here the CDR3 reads CASSIAGGLGEQYF. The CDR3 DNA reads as TGTGCCAGCAGCATAGCGGGAGGTTTGGGCGAGCAGTACTTC.

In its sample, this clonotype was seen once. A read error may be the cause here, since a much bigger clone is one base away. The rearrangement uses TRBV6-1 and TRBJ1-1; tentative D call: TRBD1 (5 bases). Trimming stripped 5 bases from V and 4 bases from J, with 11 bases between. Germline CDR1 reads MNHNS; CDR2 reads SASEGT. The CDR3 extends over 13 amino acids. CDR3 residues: CASSHERGTEAFF. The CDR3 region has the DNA TGTGCCAGCAGTCACGAAAGGGGCACTGAAGCTTTCTTT.

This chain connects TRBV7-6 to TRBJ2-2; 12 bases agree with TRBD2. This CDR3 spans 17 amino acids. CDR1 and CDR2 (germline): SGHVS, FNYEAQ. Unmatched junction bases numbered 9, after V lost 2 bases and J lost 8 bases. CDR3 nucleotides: TGTGCCAGCAGCTTACCGCGGACTAGCGGGACCGAGGGGGAGCTGTTTTTT. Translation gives CASSLPRTSGTEGELFF.

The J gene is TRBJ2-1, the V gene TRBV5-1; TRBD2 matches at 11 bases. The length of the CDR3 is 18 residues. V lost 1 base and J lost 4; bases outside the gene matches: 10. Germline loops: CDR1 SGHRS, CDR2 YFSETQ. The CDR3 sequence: CASSLTSGSPIGYNEQFF. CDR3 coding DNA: TGCGCCAGCAGCTTGACTAGCGGGAGCCCCATAGGATACAATGAGCAGTTCTTC.

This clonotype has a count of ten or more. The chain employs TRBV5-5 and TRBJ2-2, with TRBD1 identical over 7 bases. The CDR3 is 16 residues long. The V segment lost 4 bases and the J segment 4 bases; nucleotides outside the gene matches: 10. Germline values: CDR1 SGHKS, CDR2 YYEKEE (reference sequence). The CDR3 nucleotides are TGTGCCAGCAGCCTCACAGGGGCCTCCCGCACCGGGGAGCTGTTTTTT. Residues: CASSLTGASRTGELFF. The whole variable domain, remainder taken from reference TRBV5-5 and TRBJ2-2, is DAGVTQSPTHLIKTRGQQVTLRCSPISGHKSVSWYQQVLGQGPQFIFQYYEKEERGRGNFPDRFSARQFPNYSSELNVNALLLGDSALYLCASSLTGASRTGELFFGEGSRLTVL.

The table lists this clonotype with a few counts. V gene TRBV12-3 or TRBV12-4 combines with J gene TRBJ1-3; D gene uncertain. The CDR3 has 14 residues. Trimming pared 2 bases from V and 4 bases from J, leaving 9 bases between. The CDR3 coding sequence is TGTGCCAGCAGTTTAAACGCCCAAGGAAACACCATATATTTT. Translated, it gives CASSLNAQGNTIYF.

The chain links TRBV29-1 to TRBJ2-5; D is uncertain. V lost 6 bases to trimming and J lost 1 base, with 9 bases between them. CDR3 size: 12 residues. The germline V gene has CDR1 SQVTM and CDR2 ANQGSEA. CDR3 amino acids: CSVQQFQETQYF. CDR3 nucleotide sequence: TGCAGCGTCCAACAGTTCCAAGAGACCCAGTACTTC.

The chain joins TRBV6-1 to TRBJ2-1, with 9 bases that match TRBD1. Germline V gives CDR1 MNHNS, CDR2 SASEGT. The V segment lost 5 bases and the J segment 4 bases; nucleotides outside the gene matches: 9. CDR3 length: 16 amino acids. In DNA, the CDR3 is TGTGCCAGCAGTCACCGGGGACAGGGCTTGTACAATGAGCAGTTCTTC. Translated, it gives CASSHRGQGLYNEQFF.

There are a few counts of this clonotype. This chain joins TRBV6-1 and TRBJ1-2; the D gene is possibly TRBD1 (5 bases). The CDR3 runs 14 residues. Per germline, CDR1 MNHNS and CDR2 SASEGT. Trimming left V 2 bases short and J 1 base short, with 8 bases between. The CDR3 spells CASSELGDNYGYTF. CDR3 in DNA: TGTGCCAGCAGTGAATTGGGGGATAACTATGGCTACACCTTC.

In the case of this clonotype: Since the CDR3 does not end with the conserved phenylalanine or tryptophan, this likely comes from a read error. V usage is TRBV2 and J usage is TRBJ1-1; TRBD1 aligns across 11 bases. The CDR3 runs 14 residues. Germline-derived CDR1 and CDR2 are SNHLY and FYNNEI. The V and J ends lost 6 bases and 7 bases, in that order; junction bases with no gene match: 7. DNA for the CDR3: TGTGCCAGCAGCGAGGACAGGGGGCAACGTGAAGCTTTCTCT. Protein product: CASSEDRGQREAFS.

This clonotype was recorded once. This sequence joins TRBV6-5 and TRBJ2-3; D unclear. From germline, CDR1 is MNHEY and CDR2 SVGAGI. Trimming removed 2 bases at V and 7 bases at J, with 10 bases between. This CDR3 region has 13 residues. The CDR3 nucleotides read TGTGCCAGCAGTTACGCCAAGCTAAATACGCAGTATTTT. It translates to CASSYAKLNTQYF.

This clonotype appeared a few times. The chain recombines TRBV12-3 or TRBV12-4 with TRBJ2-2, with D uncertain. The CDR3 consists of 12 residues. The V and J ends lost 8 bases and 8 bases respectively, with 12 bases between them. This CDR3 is CASQFGPGELFF. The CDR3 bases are TGTGCCAGCCAATTCGGCCCTGGGGAGCTGTTTTTT.

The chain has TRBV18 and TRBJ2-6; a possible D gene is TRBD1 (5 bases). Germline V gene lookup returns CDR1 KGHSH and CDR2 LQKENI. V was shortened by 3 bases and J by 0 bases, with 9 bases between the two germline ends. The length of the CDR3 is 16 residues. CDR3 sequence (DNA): TGTGCCAGCTCACCCACAGGAAACTCTGGGGCCAACGTCCTGACTTTC. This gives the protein CASSPTGNSGANVLTF.

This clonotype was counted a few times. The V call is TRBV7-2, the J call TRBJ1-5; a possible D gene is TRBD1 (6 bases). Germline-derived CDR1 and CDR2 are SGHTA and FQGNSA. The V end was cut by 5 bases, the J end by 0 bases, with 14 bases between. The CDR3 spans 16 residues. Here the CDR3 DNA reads TGTGCCAGCAGCCCCCGTGGGGACAATAGCAATCAGCCCCAGCATTTT. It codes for CASSPRGDNSNQPQHF.

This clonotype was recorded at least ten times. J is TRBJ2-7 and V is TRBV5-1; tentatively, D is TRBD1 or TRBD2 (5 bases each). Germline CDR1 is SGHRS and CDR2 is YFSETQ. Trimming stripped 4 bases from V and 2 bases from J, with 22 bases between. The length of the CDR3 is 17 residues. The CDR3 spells CASSERPTGKKTYEQYF. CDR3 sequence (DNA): TGCGCCAGCAGCGAGCGGCCTACAGGAAAAAAAACCTACGAGCAGTACTTC.

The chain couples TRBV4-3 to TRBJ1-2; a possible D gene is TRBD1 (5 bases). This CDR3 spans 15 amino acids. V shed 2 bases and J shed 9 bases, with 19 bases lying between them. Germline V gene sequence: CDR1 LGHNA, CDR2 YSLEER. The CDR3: CASSQPGTGLRSYTF. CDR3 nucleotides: TGCGCCAGCAGCCAACCCGGGACGGGACTTCGAAGCTACACCTTC.

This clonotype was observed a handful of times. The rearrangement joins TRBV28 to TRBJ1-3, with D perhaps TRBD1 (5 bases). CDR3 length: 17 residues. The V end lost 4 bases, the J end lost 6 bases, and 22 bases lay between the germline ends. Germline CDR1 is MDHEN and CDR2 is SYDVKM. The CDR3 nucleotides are TGTGCCAGCAGTTCCCCGTGGGGGACCGAGGGTGAAAACACCATATATTTT. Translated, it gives CASSSPWGTEGENTIYF.

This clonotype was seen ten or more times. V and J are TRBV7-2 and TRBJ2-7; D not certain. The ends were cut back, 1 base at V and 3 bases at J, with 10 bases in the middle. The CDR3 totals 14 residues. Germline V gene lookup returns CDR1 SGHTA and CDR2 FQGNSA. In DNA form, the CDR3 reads TGTGCCAGCAGCTTAGGGCCCTCCGACTACGAGCAGTACTTC. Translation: CASSLGPSDYEQYF.

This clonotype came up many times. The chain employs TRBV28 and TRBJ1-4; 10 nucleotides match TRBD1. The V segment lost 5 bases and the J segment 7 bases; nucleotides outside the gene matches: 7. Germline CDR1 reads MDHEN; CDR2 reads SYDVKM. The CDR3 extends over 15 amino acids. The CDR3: CASSAWTGGSEKLFF. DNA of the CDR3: TGTGCCAGCAGTGCTTGGACAGGGGGGAGTGAAAAACTGTTTTTT.

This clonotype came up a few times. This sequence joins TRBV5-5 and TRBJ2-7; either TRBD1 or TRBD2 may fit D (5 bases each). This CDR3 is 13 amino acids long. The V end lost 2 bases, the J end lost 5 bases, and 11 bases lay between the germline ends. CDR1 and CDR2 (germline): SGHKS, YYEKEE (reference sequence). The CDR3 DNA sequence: TGTGCCAGCAGCTTTATGGGGGATAACGAGCAGTACTTC. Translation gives CASSFMGDNEQYF.

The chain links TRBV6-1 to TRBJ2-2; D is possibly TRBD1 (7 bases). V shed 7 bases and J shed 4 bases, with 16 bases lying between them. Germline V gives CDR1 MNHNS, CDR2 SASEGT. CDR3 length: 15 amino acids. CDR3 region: CASTKRRDSTGELFF. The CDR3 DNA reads TGTGCCAGCACCAAACGGCGGGACAGCACCGGGGAGCTGTTTTTT.

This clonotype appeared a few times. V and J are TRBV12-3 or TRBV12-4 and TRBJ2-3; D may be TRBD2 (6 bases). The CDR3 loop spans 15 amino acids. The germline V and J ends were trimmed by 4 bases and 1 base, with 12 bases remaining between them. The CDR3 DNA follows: TGTGCCAGCAGTTCCCCCCCTAGCGGCACAGATACGCAGTATTTT. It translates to CASSSPPSGTDTQYF.